The rows below give T cell receptor beta chains drawn from one sample of a study of CD8+CD57+ T cells in acquired aplastic anemia. TCRdb called the reads again in MiXCR, with one record for every CDR3 protein. The table records some 150,000 distinct CDR3 sequences, 70% to 75% of them present only once. Material: sorted CD4+, CD8+, or CD8+CD57+ T cells (not recorded which) from PBMCs. The receptors stem from a human donor with aplastic anemia. Both conserved end residues are part of each CDR3. The D gene is left open where the match is weak. The size of a clone is reported for some rows only, either as once, few or many, or as a class for expanded clones.

V	size	J	D	CDR3	DNA
TRBV7-9	few	TRBJ1-2	-	CASSLVWGDGYTF	TGTGCCAGCAGCTTAGTCTGGGGCGATGGCTACACCTTC
TRBV9	-	TRBJ1-1	TRBD1	CASSVVQGAAEAFF	TGTGCCAGCAGCGTGGTACAGGGGGCGGCTGAAGCTTTCTTT
TRBV10-3	-	TRBJ1-2	-	CAISESTGGYTF	TGTGCCATCAGTGAGTCGACAGGAGGCTACACCTTC
TRBV9	-	TRBJ1-1	TRBD1	CASSGRQGNTEAFF	TGTGCCAGCAGCGGACGACAGGGGAACACTGAAGCTTTCTTT
TRBV29-1	-	TRBJ1-1	-	CSVGSQAFF	TGCAGCGTTGGATCCCAAGCTTTCTTT
TRBV7-9	-	TRBJ2-3	-	CASWSTDTQYF	TGTGCCAGCTGGAGCACAGATACGCAGTATTTT
TRBV29-1	few	TRBJ2-1	-	CSVVDPYNEQFF	TGCAGCGTTGTTGATCCCTACAATGAGCAGTTCTTC
TRBV6-5	once	TRBJ2-4	TRBD2	CASSPRGAKNIQYF	TGTGCCAGCAGCCCGCGGGGGGCCAAAAACATTCAGTACTTC
TRBV25-1	-	TRBJ2-5	-	CASSEYRGAEETQYF	TGTGCCAGCAGTGAATATAGAGGGGCGGAGGAGACCCAGTACTTC
TRBV10-3	-	TRBJ1-1	-	CASSPIQGTEAFF	TGTGCCAGCAGCCCCATCCAAGGGACTGAAGCTTTCTTT
TRBV20-1	-	TRBJ2-3	-	CSARWSAHTQYF	TGCAGTGCTAGGTGGAGCGCTCATACGCAGTATTTT
TRBV19	-	TRBJ1-1	-	CASSIPRQSEAFF	TGTGCCAGTAGTATCCCCCGACAGTCTGAAGCTTTCTTT
TRBV20-1	once	TRBJ1-2	-	CSASHGITYGYTF	TGCAGTGCTAGCCACGGGATCACTTATGGCTACACCTTC
TRBV9	few	TRBJ2-5	-	CASSLGVQETQYF	TGTGCCAGCAGCCTGGGGGTCCAAGAGACCCAGTACTTC
TRBV19	-	TRBJ1-1	-	CASSIALRTEAFF	TGTGCCAGTAGTATAGCGTTGAGGACTGAAGCTTTCTTT
TRBV15	few	TRBJ1-5	-	CATSRGVIDGLLKGNQPQHF	TGTGCCACCAGCAGAGGGGTTATCGATGGTCTACTAAAAGGCAATCAGCCCCAGCATTTT
TRBV20-1	-	TRBJ1-2	TRBD1	CSASGMDRANYGCTF	TGCAGTGCTAGTGGAATGGACAGGGCTAACTATGGCTGCACCTTC
TRBV10-3	once	TRBJ2-1	-	CAISPGTEDGGQFF	TGTGCCATCAGCCCCGGGACGGAGGACGGGGGGCAGTTCTTC
TRBV15	-	TRBJ2-7	-	CATSSSYEQYF	TGTGCCACCAGCAGCTCCTACGAGCAGTACTTC
TRBV19	-	TRBJ1-1	TRBD1	CASSIDSRGRAFF	TGTGCCAGTAGTATAGATTCCAGGGGGCGAGCTTTCTTT
TRBV5-1	-	TRBJ2-5	-	CASSLGGYQETQYF	TGTGCCAGCAGCTTGGGGGGCTACCAAGAGACCCAGTACTTC
TRBV19	-	TRBJ2-1	-	CASSFLSYNEQFF	TGTGCCAGTAGCTTTCTATCCTACAATGAGCAGTTCTTC
TRBV20-1	-	TRBJ2-7	-	CSARSWGLSYEQYF	TGCAGTGCTAGGAGCTGGGGGCTCTCCTACGAGCAGTACTTC
TRBV15	few	TRBJ2-7	-	CATSTGYYEQYF	TGTGCCACCAGCACTGGCTACTACGAGCAGTACTTC
TRBV2	-	TRBJ2-1	-	CASSASRCNEQFF	TGTGCCAGCAGTGCTAGCCGCTGCAATGAGCAGTTCTTC
TRBV29-1	-	TRBJ2-7	-	CSVEWDGFYEQYF	TGCAGCGTTGAATGGGACGGTTTCTACGAGCAGTACTTC
TRBV7-2	-	TRBJ2-1	TRBD2	CASSLVVSGGDNEQFF	TGTGCCAGCAGCTTAGTGGTTAGCGGGGGGGACAATGAGCAGTTCTTC
TRBV5-8	-	TRBJ2-7	-	CASSTQVGEQYF	TGTGCCAGCAGCACACAGGTGGGCGAGCAGTACTTC
TRBV15	-	TRBJ1-1	-	CATSTLVPGSEVQAFF	TGTGCCACCAGTACGCTAGTCCCCGGGAGTGAGGTCCAAGCTTTCTTT
TRBV7-9	many	TRBJ1-1	TRBD1	CASSSGTGPTEAFF	TGTGCCAGCAGCTCGGGGACAGGGCCCACTGAAGCTTTCTTT
TRBV5-1	-	TRBJ2-7	TRBD1	CASSLGQLYEQYF	TGCGCCAGCAGCCTGGGACAGCTCTACGAGCAGTACTTC
TRBV20-1	few	TRBJ2-1	-	CSARKEGSSYNEQFF	TGCAGTGCTAGAAAGGAGGGGAGCTCCTACAATGAGCAGTTCTTC
TRBV15	many	TRBJ2-5	TRBD2	CATSSGTSGPQETQYF	TGTGCCACCAGCAGTGGGACTAGCGGGCCCCAAGAGACCCAGTACTTC
TRBV7-8	-	TRBJ1-2	-	CASSLISNYGYTF	TGTGCCAGCAGCCTGATTTCTAACTATGGCTACACCTTC
TRBV20-1	-	TRBJ2-3	-	CSAMVGGGGPTDTQYF	TGCAGTGCTATGGTTGGGGGTGGAGGGCCCACAGATACGCAGTATTTT
TRBV15	-	TRBJ1-1	-	CATSSSGSGNTEAFF	TGTGCCACCAGCAGCTCCGGGTCGGGGAACACTGAAGCTTTCTTT
TRBV29-1	-	TRBJ1-4	-	CSVLDTEEKLFF	TGCAGCGTCCTTGACACGGAGGAAAAACTGTTTTTT
TRBV7-9	-	TRBJ2-7	TRBD1	CASSLSPDRGSYEQYF	TGTGCCAGCAGCTTAAGTCCGGACAGGGGATCTTACGAGCAGTACTTC
TRBV29-1	-	TRBJ1-1	-	CSVDRTRNTEAFF	TGCAGCGTTGATCGGACTCGGAACACTGAAGCTTTCTTT
TRBV25-1	-	TRBJ1-3	-	CASSATLGGPRNTIYF	TGTGCCAGCAGTGCCACTCTCGGGGGTCCCCGAAACACCATATATTTT
TRBV2	-	TRBJ2-1	-	CASSKSGTHNEQFF	TGTGCCAGCAGTAAATCCGGGACTCACAATGAGCAGTTCTTC
TRBV19	many	TRBJ2-7	TRBD2	CASSTSGRGEQYF	TGTGCCAGTAGTACTAGCGGGAGGGGCGAGCAGTACTTC
TRBV20-1	-	TRBJ2-3	TRBD2	CSAPGGRADTQYF	TGCAGTGCCCCTGGTGGGAGGGCAGATACGCAGTATTTT
TRBV4-3	-	TRBJ2-1	TRBD1	CASSQRTGGHEQFF	TGCGCCAGCAGCCAAAGGACAGGGGGCCATGAGCAGTTCTTC
TRBV7-6	-	TRBJ2-7	-	CASSLGGSTYEQYF	TGTGCCAGCAGCTTGGGGGGAAGTACCTACGAGCAGTACTTC
TRBV28	-	TRBJ2-7	-	CASSTYQGIEQYF	TGCGCCAGCAGCACGTATCAGGGGATCGAGCAGTACTTC
TRBV9	-	TRBJ2-1	-	CASSLGPIGDEQFF	TGTGCCAGCAGTTTGGGCCCAATTGGGGATGAGCAGTTCTTC
TRBV7-9	once	TRBJ1-6	-	CASREVSNSPLHF	TGTGCCAGCAGGGAGGTCTCGAATTCACCCCTCCACTTT
TRBV15	-	TRBJ2-1	TRBD2	CATSAGLALNNEQFF	TGTGCCACCAGCGCAGGACTAGCACTGAACAATGAGCAGTTCTTC
TRBV5-4	-	TRBJ2-1	-	CASSSLELNEQFF	TGTGCCAGCAGCTCTCTAGAGTTGAATGAGCAGTTCTTC